The present T cell receptor beta chain was sequenced within a study of graft-versus-host responses after intestinal transplantation. Method: immunoSEQ multiplex PCR; TCRdb's copy keeps in-frame clones and lacks some. Altogether tens of thousands of clones are present, approximately 94% being singletons, with the ten largest covering 0.2% to 0.25%. The length of the CDR3 is 15 residues. V shed 3 bases and J 5 bases; nucleotides not matched to a gene: 7. Germline V gene sequence: CDR1 SGHRS, CDR2 YFSETQ. Concerning this clone itself: What it binds is unknown.

The sequenced sample was unstimulated CD4+ T cells sorted from spleen or lymph node cells, obtained before transplant. This receptor was identified in a human donor who was the organ donor for an intestinal transplant. The J gene is TRBJ2-2, the V gene TRBV5-1; 7 bases align to TRBD1. CDR3 DNA sequence: TGCGCCAGCAGCTCCGGGACAGCGGATACCGGGGAGCTGTTTTTT. This gives the protein CASSSGTADTGELFF.